The table lists the clone carrying this TCR beta chain with a count of one. CDR1 is SGHRS, CDR2 YFSETQ, per germline. Trimming removed 5 bases at V and 6 bases at J, with 23 bases between. The CDR3 length is 16 residues. This sample was taken from a study of OX40 agonist ivuxolimab in advanced cancers. The data were produced by immunoSEQ multiplex PCR, yet TCRdb's version contains in-frame clones alone and is incomplete. The data contain 75,000 to 100,000 clones, roughly 90% of them singletons. The chain links TRBV5-1 to TRBJ1-1, with a weak D call TRBD1 (5 bases). The sequence was obtained from an adult with an advanced solid tumor such as melanoma, head and neck, liver or kidney cancer. This specimen was CD4+ or CD8+ T cells sorted from blood, taken in a trial of the OX40 agonist ivuxolimab. The CDR3 nucleotides are TGCGCCAGCAGTCCTTTGGGGGTCCGTGGGCGGGCTGAAGCTTTCTTT. Translation gives CASSPLGVRGRAEAFF.